Sequencing of this TCR beta chain was carried out in a study of blood T cell repertoires in COVID-19 (dated by TCRdb to about 2020). Background for the entire study: Samples from collaborators originated in the United States, Italy and Spain and spanned both the acute and convalescent phases of COVID-19. Subjects who had been exposed to COVID-19, were actively infected with it, or had recovered from it provided the deeply sampled blood TCRbeta repertoires that made up the dataset. Samples came from the ongoing ImmuneRACE study (first 160 participants) plus 1,254 subjects from 6 global collaborators. Where HLA class I and class II types were available, the types were taken from metadata supplied by the sample provider, not from assay-based typing. A de-identified subject ID, COVID-19 status, age in years and sex were almost always included in the sample metadata. The material from the prospective study consisted of cDNA or gDNA derived from T cells, B-cell-depleted T cells, or PBMCs. The repertoires were made available in a free public database intended to serve as a resource for research on the immune response to SARS-CoV-2. Overall results and qualifications from the work: The quantity of clinical and demographic metadata differed by source and by participant and was supplied without curation.

For this clone: Its antigen remains unidentified. The sample holds no much larger clone one base away, and base qualities are not on file.

Enrolling through a virtual design, the prospective study's participants ranged in age from roughly 18 to 90 years and lived across 20 to 25 United States geographic areas. Cohort assignment in the prospective study relied on participant-reported clinical history from a screening survey and a study questionnaire. Mobile phlebotomists in the prospective study collected whole blood, serum and a nasopharyngeal or oropharyngeal swab from every participant. Over a 2-month period, participants in the prospective study had the option of providing additional blood draws and questionnaires. Prospective study blood samples were shipped either frozen or at room temperature before DNA extraction. CDR3 length: 13 amino acids, cysteine to phenylalanine. Only the CDR3 region is kept as DNA, spanning 39 bases read in frame from base 1. Trimming removed 8 bases from V and 4 bases from J; the gene matches leave 9 bases unexplained. CDR1 SQVTM and CDR2 ANQGSEA are derived from the germline V gene.

TCRbeta CDR3 regions were amplified from genomic DNA using the immunoSEQ Assay, a bias-controlled multiplex PCR. Per the authors' processing: Within the assay, amplification of reference gene primers was used to estimate how many nucleated cells each sample contained. Sequence reads were collapsed and filtered to measure the absolute abundance of every unique TCRbeta CDR3 rearrangement. Productive Simpson clonality was computed per sample as the square root of Simpson's diversity index over productive rearrangements. TCRdb obtained this table from immuneACCESS and retained in-frame rearrangements with V and J assigned. These tables miss some clones; where compared with another copy, unresolved V genes account for less than half of the shortfall, and the remainder is unexplained. That table is the source of V, J and clone size, and D and trimming were worked out from the DNA. This sample comprises 200,000 to 300,000 clones, about 86% of them detected only once. 3% to 4% of the sample is held by the ten biggest clonotypes.

The rearranged segments are TRBV29-1 and TRBJ2-3, with 7 junctional bases fitting TRBD1. The material sequenced was PBMCs or T cells enriched from blood (not recorded which). The TCR comes from a woman aged 40 to 50 with acute COVID-19. The nucleotide sequence is given as TGCAGCACCCTAGGGGGCCTAGCAGATACGCAGTATTTT. Translation gives CSTLGGLADTQYF.